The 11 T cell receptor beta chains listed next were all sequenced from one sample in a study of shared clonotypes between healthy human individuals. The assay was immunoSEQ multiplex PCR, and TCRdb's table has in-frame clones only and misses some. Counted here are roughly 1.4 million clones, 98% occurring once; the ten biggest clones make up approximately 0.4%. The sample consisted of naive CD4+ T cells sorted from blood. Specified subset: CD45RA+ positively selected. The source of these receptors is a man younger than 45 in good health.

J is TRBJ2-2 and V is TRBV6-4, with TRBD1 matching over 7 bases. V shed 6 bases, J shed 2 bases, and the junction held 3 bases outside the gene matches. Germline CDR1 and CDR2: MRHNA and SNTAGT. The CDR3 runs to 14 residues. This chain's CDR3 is CASRTGPNTGELFF. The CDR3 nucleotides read TGTGCCAGCAGGACAGGGCCTAACACCGGGGAGCTGTTTTTT.

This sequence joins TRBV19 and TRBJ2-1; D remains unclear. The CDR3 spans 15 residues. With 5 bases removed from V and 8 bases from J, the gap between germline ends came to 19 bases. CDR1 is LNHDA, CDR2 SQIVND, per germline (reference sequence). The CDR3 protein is CASSFDSRSWYEQFF. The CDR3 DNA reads TGTGCCAGTAGTTTCGATTCCCGGTCGTGGTATGAGCAGTTCTTC.

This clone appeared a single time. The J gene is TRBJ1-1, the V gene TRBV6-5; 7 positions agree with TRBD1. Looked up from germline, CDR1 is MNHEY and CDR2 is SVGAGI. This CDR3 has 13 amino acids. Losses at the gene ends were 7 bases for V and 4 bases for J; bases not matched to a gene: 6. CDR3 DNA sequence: TGTGCCAGCAATCACAGGGGAGGCACTGAAGCTTTCTTT. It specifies CASNHRGGTEAFF.

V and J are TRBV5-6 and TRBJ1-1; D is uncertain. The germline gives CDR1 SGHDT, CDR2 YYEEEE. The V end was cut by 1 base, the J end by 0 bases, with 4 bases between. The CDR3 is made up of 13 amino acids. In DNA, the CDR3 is TGTGCCAGCAGCTTGACACTGAACACTGAAGCTTTCTTT. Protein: CASSLTLNTEAFF.

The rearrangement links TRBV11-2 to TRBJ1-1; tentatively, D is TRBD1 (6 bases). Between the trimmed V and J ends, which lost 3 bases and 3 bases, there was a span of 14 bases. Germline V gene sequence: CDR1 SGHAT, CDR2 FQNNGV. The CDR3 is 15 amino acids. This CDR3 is CASSFRGGLYTEAFF. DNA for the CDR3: TGTGCCAGCAGCTTCAGAGGGGGTTTGTACACTGAAGCTTTCTTT.

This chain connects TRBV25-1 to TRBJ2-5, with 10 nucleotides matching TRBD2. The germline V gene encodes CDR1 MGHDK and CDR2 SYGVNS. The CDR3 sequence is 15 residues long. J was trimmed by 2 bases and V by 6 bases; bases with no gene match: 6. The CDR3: CASRGLAGVQETQYF. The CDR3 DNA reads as TGTGCCAGCAGGGGCCTAGCGGGAGTACAAGAGACCCAGTACTTC.

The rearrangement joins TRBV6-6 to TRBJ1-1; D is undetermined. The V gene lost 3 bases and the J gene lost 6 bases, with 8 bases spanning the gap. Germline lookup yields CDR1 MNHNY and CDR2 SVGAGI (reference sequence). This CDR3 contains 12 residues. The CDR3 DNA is TGTGCCAGCAGTTATAGTGTATCTGAAGCTTTCTTT. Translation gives CASSYSVSEAFF.

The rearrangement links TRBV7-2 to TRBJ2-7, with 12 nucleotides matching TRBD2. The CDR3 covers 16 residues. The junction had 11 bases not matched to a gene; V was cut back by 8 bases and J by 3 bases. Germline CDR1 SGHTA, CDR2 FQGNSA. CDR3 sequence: CASASATSGGLYEQYF. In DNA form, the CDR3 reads TGTGCCAGCGCCTCGGCGACTAGCGGGGGTCTCTACGAGCAGTACTTC.

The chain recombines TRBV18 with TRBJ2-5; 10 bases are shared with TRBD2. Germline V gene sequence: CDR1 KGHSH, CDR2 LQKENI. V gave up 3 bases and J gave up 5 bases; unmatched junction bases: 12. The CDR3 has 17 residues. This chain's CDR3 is CASSPVAGGPIGETQYF. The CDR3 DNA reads TGTGCCAGCTCACCGGTAGCGGGAGGTCCCATCGGGGAGACCCAGTACTTC.

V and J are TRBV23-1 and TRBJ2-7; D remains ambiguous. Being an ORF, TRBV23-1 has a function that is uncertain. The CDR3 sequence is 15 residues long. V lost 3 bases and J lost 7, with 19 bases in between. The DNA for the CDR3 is TGCGCCAGCAGTCAGCCGAGTAATACAGTGGAAGAGCAGTACTTC. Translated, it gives CASSQPSNTVEEQYF.

CDR3 in DNA: TGTGCCAGTAGTATTCGCGGGGGGTTAATCTCCGAGCAGTACTTC. Protein product: CASSIRGGLISEQYF. The chain is built from TRBV19 and TRBJ2-7; 8 nucleotides match TRBD2. V shed 3 bases, J shed 6 bases, and the junction held 10 bases outside the gene matches. The CDR3 is 15 residues long. Germline loops: CDR1 LNHDA, CDR2 SQIVND (reference sequence).